The entry that follows covers one T cell receptor beta chain sequence. Lesional scalp punch biopsies and peripheral blood came from alopecia areata patients. As the sequencing template, cDNA was produced by extracting RNA and reverse transcribing it. Generated by immunoSEQ multiplex PCR, the TCRdb table keeps only in-frame clones and is missing some. The table lists 150,000 or so clones, about 50% of them singletons. This entry belongs to a study of CD8+ T cells in alopecia areata. Whole-study context: Tofacitinib therapy lasting 6 to 18 months was followed by 6 months off drug.

Germline assignment: CDR1 SNHLY and CDR2 FYNNEI. The CDR3 is 14 amino acids. The V and J ends lost 1 base and 6 bases respectively, with 12 bases between them. The sequences come from CD8+ T cells sorted from blood, collected at week 0. The source of this sequence is a human donor with alopecia areata. This chain joins TRBV2 and TRBJ1-2, with D unclear. CDR3 region: CASSEVGITDGYTF. DNA for the CDR3: TGTGCCAGCAGTGAAGTGGGGATTACAGATGGCTACACCTTC. Looking up the rest from reference TRBV2 and TRBJ1-2 gives the full variable domain: EPEVTQTPSHQVTQMGQEVILRCVPISNHLYFYWYRQILGQKVEFLVSFYNNEISEKSEIFDDQFSVERPDGSNFTLKIRSTKLEDSAMYFCASSEVGITDGYTFGSGTRLTVV.